The next 11 T cell receptor beta chains were all read from a single sample in a study of siplizumab effects on memory and regulatory T cells. TCRdb keeps only in-frame clones here, not all; method: immunoSEQ multiplex PCR. In the table there are some 90,000 clones, 80% to 90% of which are singletons. Sequenced material: CD4+ T cells sorted from blood. These receptors all come from a human donor in good health.

The rearrangement links TRBV14 to TRBJ2-1; TRBD2 aligns across 7 bases. V dropped 2 bases and J dropped 7; count of bases not matched to a gene: 11. This CDR3 is 16 amino acids long. Germline V CDR1 and CDR2: SGHDN, FVKESK. This CDR3 is CASSQLGDGGGNEQFF. CDR3 DNA: TGTGCCAGCAGCCAATTAGGAGACGGGGGAGGGAATGAGCAGTTCTTC.

The chain employs TRBV28 and TRBJ2-7, with D possibly called TRBD1 or TRBD2 (7 bases each). The CDR3 is 13 residues long. V lost 8 bases to trimming and J lost 4 bases, with 15 bases between them. The germline CDR1 and CDR2 sequences are MDHEN and SYDVKM. The CDR3: CASEPGGGYEQYF. Here the CDR3 DNA reads TGTGCCAGCGAACCAGGGGGGGGGTACGAGCAGTACTTC.

V and J are TRBV16 and TRBJ2-7, with D perhaps matching TRBD1 (5 bases). This CDR3 is 13 amino acids long. Trimming pared 0 bases from V and 6 bases from J, leaving 9 bases between. Germline V gene sequence: CDR1 KGHSY, CDR2 FQNENV. The CDR3: CASSQSVRVEQYF. CDR3 in DNA: TGTGCCAGCAGCCAATCGGTCAGGGTCGAGCAGTACTTC.

The V and J genes are TRBV19 and TRBJ2-5; 13 nucleotides align to TRBD2. The CDR3 consists of 16 residues. V shed 4 bases and J 5 bases; nucleotides not matched to a gene: 7. CDR1 is LNHDA and CDR2 is SQIVND in the germline V gene (reference sequence). In DNA, the CDR3 is TGTGCCAGTAGTACACGGACTAGCGGGAGTTTCGAGACCCAGTACTTC. This encodes CASSTRTSGSFETQYF. The full variable domain, in which reference TRBV19 and TRBJ2-5 provide the parts outside the CDR3, is DGGITQSPKYLFRKEGQNVTLSCEQNLNHDAMYWYRQDPGQGLRLIYYSQIVNDFQKGDIAEGYSVSREKKESFPLTVTSAQKNPTAFYLCASSTRTSGSFETQYFGPGTRLLVL.

The chain is built from TRBV7-3 and TRBJ2-3; 11 bases agree with TRBD2. The V gene end was trimmed by 6 bases and the J gene end by 5 bases; junction bases not matched to a gene: 19. The CDR3 totals 19 residues. The germline V gene has CDR1 SGHTA and CDR2 FQGTGA. CDR3 sequence: CASRPGQGLAEGGGDTQYF. The CDR3, as DNA: TGTGCCAGCAGACCTGGACAGGGACTAGCGGAAGGAGGGGGAGATACGCAGTATTTT.

This clone has only one observation. V usage is TRBV20-1 and J usage is TRBJ2-4; 8 nucleotides match TRBD2. The junction had 4 bases not matched to a gene; V was cut back by 6 bases and J by 9 bases. This CDR3 is built from 11 residues. Germline CDR1 DFQATT, CDR2 SNEGSKA (reference sequence). Here the CDR3 reads CSAVTSGIQYF. The DNA for the CDR3 is TGCAGTGCAGTCACTAGCGGCATTCAGTACTTC.

The rearrangement uses TRBV9 and TRBJ2-7; no reliable D call. Germline CDR1 reads SGDLS; CDR2 reads YYNGEE. V lost 0 bases and J lost 3, with 10 bases in between. The CDR3 is 14 amino acids. The CDR3 sequence is CASSVEWTGYEQYF. Written as DNA, the CDR3 is TGTGCCAGCAGCGTAGAGTGGACCGGCTACGAGCAGTACTTC.

Within the sample, this clone is medium-sized. This chain joins TRBV6-5 and TRBJ2-7; D may be TRBD1 (6 bases). The CDR3 loop spans 15 amino acids. Germline-derived CDR1 and CDR2 are MNHEY and SVGAGI. Deletions cut 7 bases from V and 0 bases from J, with 16 bases between. CDR3 DNA: TGTGCCAGCACCCACGGGACACAGAGCTCCTACGAGCAGTACTTC. It encodes CASTHGTQSSYEQYF.

CDR3 nucleotides: TGTGCCAGCAGTGTTGGGACAGACTATGGCTACACCTTC. Amino acids: CASSVGTDYGYTF. The chain recombines TRBV6-1 with TRBJ1-2; the match to TRBD1 covers 7 bases. The V segment lost 4 bases and the J segment 3 bases; nucleotides outside the gene matches: 2. CDR3 length: 13 amino acids. Germline V gene lookup returns CDR1 MNHNS and CDR2 SASEGT.

The chain uses TRBV5-6 and TRBJ2-7; D unclear. There are 16 residues in the CDR3. From germline, CDR1 is SGHDT and CDR2 YYEEEE. The ends were cut back, 3 bases at V and 3 bases at J, with 19 bases in the middle. The CDR3, as DNA: TGTGCCAGCAGCTACGAGCCGTTGGGTGGTTTCTACGAGCAGTACTTC. It encodes CASSYEPLGGFYEQYF.

The rearrangement uses TRBV7-3 and TRBJ2-1; D is tentatively TRBD1 or TRBD2 (6 bases each). The germline V gene encodes CDR1 SGHTA and CDR2 FQGTGA. The V gene lost 5 bases and the J gene lost 8 bases, with 16 bases spanning the gap. The CDR3 runs to 14 residues. CDR3 DNA sequence: TGTGCCAGCAGCCCGCGGAGGGGGGTCTATGAGCAGTTCTTC. This encodes CASSPRRGVYEQFF.